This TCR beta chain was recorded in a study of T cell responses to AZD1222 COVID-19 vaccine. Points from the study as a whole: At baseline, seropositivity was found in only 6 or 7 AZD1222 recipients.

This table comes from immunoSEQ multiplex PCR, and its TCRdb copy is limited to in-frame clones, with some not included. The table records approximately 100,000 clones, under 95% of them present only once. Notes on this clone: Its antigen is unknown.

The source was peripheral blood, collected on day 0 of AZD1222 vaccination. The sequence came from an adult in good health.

CDR3 residues: CASSEPQGTGANVLTF. DNA for the CDR3: TGTGCCAGCAGTGAACCGCAGGGTACGGGGGCCAACGTCCTGACTTTC. The chain is built from TRBV25-1 and TRBJ2-6; D possibly corresponds to TRBD1 (5 bases). The CDR3 contains 16 residues. Between the trimmed V and J ends, which lost 2 bases and 4 bases, there was a span of 12 bases. Germline V gene lookup returns CDR1 MGHDK and CDR2 SYGVNS. Filled out from reference TRBV25-1 and TRBJ2-6, the complete variable domain reads EADIYQTPRYLVIGTGKKITLECSQTMGHDKMYWYQQDPGMELHLIHYSYGVNSTEKGDLSSESTVSRIRTEHFPLTLESARPSHTSQYLCASSEPQGTGANVLTFGAGSRLTVL.